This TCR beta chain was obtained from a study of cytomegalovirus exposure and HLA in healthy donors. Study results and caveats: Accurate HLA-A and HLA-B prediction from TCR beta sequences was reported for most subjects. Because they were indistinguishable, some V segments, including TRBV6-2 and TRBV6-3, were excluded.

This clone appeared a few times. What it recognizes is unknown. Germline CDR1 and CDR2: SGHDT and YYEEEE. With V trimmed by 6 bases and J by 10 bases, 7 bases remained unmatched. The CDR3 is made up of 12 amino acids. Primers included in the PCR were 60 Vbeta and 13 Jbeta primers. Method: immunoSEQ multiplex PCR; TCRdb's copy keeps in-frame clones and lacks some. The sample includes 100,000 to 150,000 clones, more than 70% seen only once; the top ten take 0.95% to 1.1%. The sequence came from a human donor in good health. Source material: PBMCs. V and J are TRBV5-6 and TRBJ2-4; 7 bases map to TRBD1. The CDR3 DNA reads TGTGCCAGCACCCGACAGGGCAAAATTCAGTACTTC. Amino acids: CASTRQGKIQYF.